This paragraph covers one T cell receptor (beta chain) sequence. In this sample, this clonotype turned up a few times. It has no known antigen specificity. Base qualities were left out, and no much larger clone turns up one base away. The data were taken from a study of spatial heterogeneity in lung cancer (dated by TCRdb to about 2019). General notes on the study: Beta-chain transcripts were consistently detected in greater numbers than alpha-chain transcripts, which likely reflected higher beta-chain transcript abundance. In the raw uncorrected reads, each unique combination of TCR and UMI appeared more than ten times on average. In non-small cell lung cancer, the study made a quantitative comparison of TCR alpha and beta repertoires among multiple tumor regions, matched nontumor lung and blood. Nonsynonymous mutation counts, determined by whole-exome sequencing of tumor tissue, were related to features of the TCR repertoire. Both alpha and beta chains were TCR-sequenced in samples taken at surgery, namely 220 tumor regions, more than 62 matched nontumor lung samples and approximately 58 PBMC samples.

This specimen's time point label, interpreted: sample taken at primary tumor resection. Whole RNA extracted from tumor and nontumor lung tissue, or from cryopreserved PBMC samples, was used for TCR sequencing without cell sorting. Samples were obtained from 65 to 90 patients with early-stage, untreated non-small cell lung cancer from the lung TRACERx cohort. Only patients with enough RNA available from two or more tumor regions were chosen for TCR sequencing. Preparation of the library involved 5' RACE. Sequencing relied on a NextSeq 500. In the TCR library protocol, a unique molecular identifier was attached to each TCR cDNA molecule so that PCR and sequencing errors could be corrected. In the source study's methods: TCR identification, UMI-based error correction and CDR3 extraction were all carried out with Decombinator tools. TCRs above a frequency of 2 per 1,000, corresponding to the top 1% of the tumor frequency distribution, were defined as expanded. Each repertoire was subsampled 100 times to 5,000 TCRs, after which Renyi diversity was computed with the R vegan package. CDR3 similarity networks were built from amino acid triplet string-kernel similarity, with CDR3s being connected when pairwise similarity was above 0.82. TCRdb took the public reads, trimmed them with fastp at Q25, ran MiXCR for clone calling and kept in-frame beta chains. Each CDR3 protein gets just one entry, which takes the most common genes and DNA from the rows behind it. Clone size and V and J calls follow TCRdb, not the original study. This sample is represented by tens of thousands of distinct CDR3 sequences; around 8.2% of them were singletons. The ten largest clonotypes hold around 16% of the sample.

Broad study findings and their caveats: Confirming at a functional level the hypothesis that regional TCRs recognize regional mutations was considered to require additional single-cell paired TCR alpha and beta sequencing. Ubiquitous expanded tumor TCRs were detected in blood more often at tumor resection than at routine follow-up.

Relative to germline, V is missing 7 bases and J is missing 6 bases, with 9 bases of the junction outside any gene match. The CDR3 sequence holds 14 residues, the cysteine and phenylalanine included. Only the CDR3 DNA is retained, 42 bases long and in frame from the first base. CDR1 and CDR2, looked up from the germline V gene, are MNHEY and SVGAGI. The sample here was PBMCs, taken at surgery. The sequence was obtained from a female donor with early-stage non-small cell lung cancer. The chain couples TRBV6-5 to TRBJ2-3, with 8 middle bases fitting TRBD2. The DNA sequence is given as TGTGCCAGCACGGTCCAGCGGGAGACCGATACGCAGTATTTT. Its coded protein is CASTVQRETDTQYF.